Below are 19 T cell receptor beta chains sequenced from a single sample in a study of blood T cell repertoires in COVID-19. Sequencing used immunoSEQ multiplex PCR; TCRdb keeps in-frame clones, though not all of them. The profile shows around 90,000 clones, roughly 80% of them singletons. Sequencing used peripheral blood. Receptors originate from a human donor in a cohort sampled during active COVID-19.

This chain links TRBV28 with TRBJ2-7; possible D gene TRBD2, 6 bases. Germline loops: CDR1 MDHEN, CDR2 SYDVKM. V lost 2 bases, J lost 0 bases, and 14 bases lay in between. The CDR3 covers 16 residues. CDR3 loop: CASSLLSGISSYEQYF. As DNA, the CDR3 is TGTGCCAGCAGTTTACTTAGCGGCATTAGCTCCTACGAGCAGTACTTC.

The chain couples TRBV9 to TRBJ2-7, with 10 bases identical to TRBD1. The CDR3 has 14 residues. V dropped 4 bases and J dropped 5; count of bases not matched to a gene: 6. The germline V gene has CDR1 SGDLS and CDR2 YYNGEE. The CDR3 sequence is CASSPGTGAHEQYF. CDR3 sequence (DNA): TGTGCCAGCAGCCCCGGGACAGGGGCCCACGAGCAGTACTTC.

The J gene is TRBJ2-2, the V gene TRBV5-6, with unresolved D. The CDR3 covers 12 residues. CDR1 is SGHDT and CDR2 is YYEEEE in the germline V gene. Trimming left V 3 bases short and J 7 bases short, with 7 bases between. CDR3 DNA: TGTGCCAGCAGCTGGAGTAGCGGGGAGCTGTTTTTT. It encodes CASSWSSGELFF.

V and J are TRBV5-1 and TRBJ2-7; 9 bases are a match to TRBD2. Germline CDR1 is SGHRS and CDR2 is YFSETQ. The CDR3 loop spans 17 amino acids. Trimming removed 0 bases from V and 3 bases from J; junction bases left unmatched: 10. CDR3 nucleotides: TGCGCCAGCAGCTTGGGCTTGGTAGCGGGAGTTCACTACGAGCAGTACTTC. Amino acid sequence: CASSLGLVAGVHYEQYF. Looking up the rest from reference TRBV5-1 and TRBJ2-7 gives the full variable domain: KAGVTQTPRYLIKTRGQQVTLSCSPISGHRSVSWYQQTPGQGLQFLFEYFSETQRNKGNFPGRFSGRQFSNSRSEMNVSTLELGDSALYLCASSLGLVAGVHYEQYFGPGTRLTVT.

As for this clone: The same CDR3 is also encoded by other DNA sequences in this sample. The chain employs TRBV12-3 or TRBV12-4 and TRBJ1-5; D is unclear. The CDR3 loop spans 13 amino acids. Trimming took off 6 bases at V and 2 bases at J, with 8 bases between the two ends. Here the CDR3 reads CASRPQGNQPQHF. The CDR3 DNA is TGTGCCAGCAGGCCTCAGGGCAATCAGCCCCAGCATTTT.

The chain couples TRBV5-1 to TRBJ1-1; D call uncertain. There are 14 residues in the CDR3. Between the trimmed V and J ends, which lost 3 bases and 5 bases, there was a span of 14 bases. Germline loops: CDR1 SGHRS, CDR2 YFSETQ. This CDR3 is CASSSREGRTEAFF. Written as DNA, the CDR3 is TGCGCCAGCAGCTCGCGGGAGGGTAGAACTGAAGCTTTCTTT.

This rearrangement joins TRBV7-9 to TRBJ2-7; the match to TRBD2 covers 7 bases. The V gene end was trimmed by 2 bases and the J gene end by 3 bases; junction bases not matched to a gene: 7. This CDR3 has 15 amino acids. Germline V lookup: CDR1 SEHNR, CDR2 FQNEAQ (reference sequence). CDR3 in amino acids: CASSLKGGGFYEQYF. The DNA for the CDR3 is TGTGCCAGCAGCTTAAAGGGCGGGGGTTTCTACGAGCAGTACTTC.

This clone has only a few counts. This rearrangement joins TRBV7-2 to TRBJ1-5; D remains unclear. Trimming took off 3 bases at V and 3 bases at J, with 9 bases between the two ends. Germline V CDR1 and CDR2: SGHTA, FQGNSA. The CDR3 length is 14 residues. As DNA, the CDR3 is TGTGCCAGCAGCTTCTTCGACAACAATCAGCCCCAGCATTTT. The encoded protein is CASSFFDNNQPQHF.

V is TRBV2 and J is TRBJ2-7; TRBD1 matches 10 bases. This CDR3 region has 14 residues. The trim removed 5 bases at V and 3 bases at J, leaving 4 bases unmatched. Germline V lookup: CDR1 SNHLY, CDR2 FYNNEI. CDR3 in amino acids: CASSRRTGGYEQYF. Here the CDR3 DNA reads TGTGCCAGCAGTCGAAGGACAGGGGGCTACGAGCAGTACTTC.

This clone was detected a few times. The chain couples TRBV4-1 to TRBJ2-1; D not certain. Trimming removed 5 bases at V and 5 bases at J, with 10 bases between. The CDR3 has 13 amino acids. Germline lookup yields CDR1 MGHRA and CDR2 YSYEKL. CDR3 in amino acids: CASSGATHNEQFF. CDR3 in DNA: TGCGCCAGCAGCGGAGCGACCCACAATGAGCAGTTCTTC.

This chain joins TRBV4-1 and TRBJ2-5; D gene uncertain. Germline loops: CDR1 MGHRA, CDR2 YSYEKL. The CDR3 is 13 residues long. Trimming took 5 bases from V and 5 from J, leaving 12 bases between them. The CDR3 DNA sequence: TGCGCCAGCAGCATGACTTGGGTGGAGACCCAGTACTTC. This sequence encodes CASSMTWVETQYF.

V usage is TRBV6-5 and J usage is TRBJ2-7; possibly TRBD1 for D (5 bases). Deletions cut 0 bases from V and 5 bases from J, with 11 bases between. The CDR3 loop spans 14 amino acids. Germline V CDR1 and CDR2: MNHEY, SVGAGI. In nucleotides, the CDR3 is TGTGCCAGCAGTTACTCTAATCTAGGGGACGAGCAGTACTTC. Encoded protein: CASSYSNLGDEQYF.

This clone was seen a few times. J is TRBJ2-5 and V is TRBV5-1; D uncertain. The CDR3 runs to 16 residues. V lost 1 base to trimming and J lost 2 bases, with 15 bases between them. Looked up from germline, CDR1 is SGHRS and CDR2 is YFSETQ. The CDR3 loop reads CASSLSAGSGQETQYF. The CDR3 nucleotides read TGCGCCAGCAGCTTGTCGGCCGGGTCTGGGCAAGAGACCCAGTACTTC.

V and J are TRBV7-9 and TRBJ1-1; the D is unclear. CDR3 size: 15 residues. Germline V CDR1 and CDR2: SEHNR, FQNEAQ (reference sequence). V lost 1 base and J lost 5, with 14 bases in between. CDR3 in DNA: TGTGCCAGCAGCTTAGTTCCCAGAATGAGGACTGAAGCTTTCTTT. It translates to CASSLVPRMRTEAFF.

The chain is built from TRBV5-1 and TRBJ1-5, with TRBD1 identical over 9 bases. CDR1 and CDR2 (germline): SGHRS, YFSETQ. Trimming removed 4 bases from V and 4 bases from J; junction bases left unmatched: 6. The CDR3 runs 15 residues. CDR3 coding DNA: TGCGCCAGCAGCCAGACGGGACAGGGAAATCAGCCCCAGCATTTT. This sequence encodes CASSQTGQGNQPQHF.

Points on this clone: Other DNA variants within this sample encode the same CDR3. This chain links TRBV18 with TRBJ2-7; maybe TRBD2 (6 bases). Germline V gene lookup returns CDR1 KGHSH and CDR2 LQKENI. Trimming left V 2 bases short and J 2 bases short, with 7 bases between. The CDR3 runs to 13 residues. For the CDR3, the DNA is TGTGCCAGCTCACCAGGGGGGACCTACGAGCAGTACTTC. Translation: CASSPGGTYEQYF.

The chain uses TRBV20-1 and TRBJ2-3, with 11 bases that match TRBD2. This CDR3 is 15 amino acids long. V trimming: 3 bases; J trimming: 5 bases; junction bases outside the gene matches: 7. Germline CDR1 and CDR2: DFQATT and SNEGSKA (reference sequence). The CDR3 DNA follows: TGCAGTGCTAGTGTAACTAGCGGGAGTAGAGATACGCAGTATTTT. Protein: CSASVTSGSRDTQYF.

The genes are TRBV7-3 and TRBJ2-2; 10 positions match TRBD2. Germline lookup yields CDR1 SGHTA and CDR2 FQGTGA. V trimming: 2 bases; J trimming: 7 bases; junction bases outside the gene matches: 1. The CDR3 sequence is 14 residues long. The CDR3 coding sequence is TGTGCCAGCAGCTTAGGGACTAGCGTCGGGGAGCTGTTTTTT. This gives the protein CASSLGTSVGELFF.

V is TRBV11-1 and J is TRBJ1-2; no firm D call. This CDR3 contains 14 residues. The germline V gene has CDR1 SGHAT and CDR2 FQDESV (reference sequence). Trimming shortened V by 5 bases and J by 2 bases, and 12 bases separated the two germline ends. The CDR3 DNA reads TGTGCCAGCAGCCCCGATTACCTAAACTATGGCTACACCTTC. Amino acid sequence: CASSPDYLNYGYTF.